Following are 10 T cell receptor beta chains from one sample sequenced in a study of T cell responses to AZD1222 COVID-19 vaccine. Sequenced by immunoSEQ multiplex PCR; TCRdb stores in-frame clones only, minus some. The sample lists some 150,000 clones, 80% to 85% seen once, with about 4% in the top ten. The material was peripheral blood, obtained on day 0 of MenACWY control vaccination. The receptors stem from an adult in good health.

As to this clone: Germline and junction disagree at one end, which may indicate a read error. The V gene is TRBV28, the J gene TRBJ2-5; 14 positions match TRBD2. Germline V gene sequence: CDR1 MDHEN, CDR2 SYDVKM. The CDR3 is 18 amino acids. The CDR3 region has the DNA TGTGCCAGCAGTTTATTCGGACTAGCGGGGGGCCCAAGAGAGGCCCAGTACTTC. It is translated as CASSLFGLAGGPREAQYF.

V usage is TRBV5-1 and J usage is TRBJ2-5; D is unclear. Germline V CDR1 and CDR2: SGHRS, YFSETQ. This CDR3 region has 11 residues. V lost 4 bases, J lost 1 base, and 2 bases lay in between. CDR3 sequence (DNA): TGCGCCAGCAGCCGCCAAGAGACCCAGTACTTC. Amino acids: CASSRQETQYF.

This rearrangement joins TRBV2 to TRBJ2-2, with D hard to call. CDR3 length: 15 amino acids. Germline-derived CDR1 and CDR2 are SNHLY and FYNNEI. Trimming shortened V by 3 bases and J by 0 bases, and 8 bases separated the two germline ends. DNA of the CDR3: TGTGCCAGCAGTGACCGGTCCTCGAACACCGGGGAGCTGTTTTTT. As protein: CASSDRSSNTGELFF.

V and J are TRBV5-6 and TRBJ2-7, with 7 bases fitting TRBD1. The CDR3 contains 12 residues. In germline, CDR1 is SGHDT, CDR2 YYEEEE. V shed 4 bases and J 9 bases; nucleotides not matched to a gene: 7. CDR3 nucleotide sequence: TGTGCCAGCAGCGCGCGACAGGGAGCGCAGTACTTC. Translated: CASSARQGAQYF.

The V and J genes are TRBV7-9 and TRBJ1-1; D is unclear. The CDR3 is 14 residues long. CDR1 and CDR2 from the germline V gene are SEHNR and FQNEAQ (reference sequence). Trimming shortened V by 5 bases and J by 1 base, and 11 bases separated the two germline ends. The chain's CDR3 is CASSLQAGNTEAFF. Here the CDR3 DNA reads TGTGCCAGCAGCCTCCAGGCAGGGAACACTGAAGCTTTCTTT.

This clone appeared a few times. The chain links TRBV2 to TRBJ1-1, with a weak D call TRBD1 (5 bases). The germline V and J ends were trimmed by 10 bases and 3 bases, with 15 bases remaining between them. There are 13 residues in the CDR3. Looked up from germline, CDR1 is SNHLY and CDR2 is FYNNEI. The CDR3 DNA sequence: TGTGCCACCGTACGCGAGGGGCACACTGAAGCTTTCTTT. Translated: CATVREGHTEAFF. The full variable domain, its missing parts supplied by reference TRBV2 and TRBJ1-1, is EPEVTQTPSHQVTQMGQEVILRCVPISNHLYFYWYRQILGQKVEFLVSFYNNEISEKSEIFDDQFSVERPDGSNFTLKIRSTKLEDSAMYFCATVREGHTEAFFGQGTRLTVV.

The sample holds a few counts of this clone. The V call is TRBV7-9, the J call TRBJ1-1; 7 bases map to TRBD1. Germline V gives CDR1 SEHNR, CDR2 FQNEAQ (reference sequence). V lost 1 base, J lost 7 bases, and 6 bases stayed unmatched. The CDR3 extends over 14 amino acids. The DNA for the CDR3 is TGTGCCAGCAGCTTAGATTTGGGACAGCATGAAGCTTTCTTT. Amino acid sequence: CASSLDLGQHEAFF. The variable domain in full, with the rest retrieved from reference TRBV7-9 and TRBJ1-1, is DTGVSQNPRHKITKRGQNVTFRCDPISEHNRLYWYRQTLGQGPEFLTYFQNEAQLEKSRLLSDRFSAERPKGSFSTLEIQRTEQGDSAMYLCASSLDLGQHEAFFGQGTRLTVV.

The chain combines TRBV29-1 with TRBJ1-1; D is perhaps TRBD1 (6 bases). Per the germline V gene, CDR1 is SQVTM and CDR2 is ANQGSEA. V lost 3 bases and J 4 bases, leaving 18 bases between the germline ends. The CDR3 runs to 15 residues. The CDR3 spells CSVEGQGFGSTEAFF. Here the CDR3 DNA reads TGCAGCGTTGAGGGGCAGGGGTTTGGGAGCACTGAAGCTTTCTTT. Complete variable domain (other parts from reference TRBV29-1 and TRBJ1-1): SAVISQKPSRDICQRGTSLTIQCQVDSQVTMMFWYRQQPGQSLTLIATANQGSEATYESGFVIDKFPISRPNLTFSTLTVSNMSPEDSSIYLCSVEGQGFGSTEAFFGQGTRLTVV.

V is TRBV18 and J is TRBJ1-3, with D perhaps TRBD1 (6 bases). The CDR3 extends over 14 amino acids. V lost 3 bases, J lost 4 bases, and 10 bases lay in between. The V gene's germline CDR1 is KGHSH and CDR2 LQKENI. The CDR3 nucleotides are TGTGCCAGCTCACCGACAGGATTAGGAAACACCATATATTTT. Protein product: CASSPTGLGNTIYF. The full variable domain, its missing parts supplied by reference TRBV18 and TRBJ1-3, is NAGVMQNPRHLVRRRGQEARLRCSPMKGHSHVYWYRQLPEEGLKFMVYLQKENIIDESGMPKERFSAEFPKEGPSILRIQQVVRGDSAAYFCASSPTGLGNTIYFGEGSWLTVV.

The CDR3: CASRSNWETQYF. CDR3 DNA: TGTGCCAGCAGGTCGAACTGGGAGACCCAGTACTTC. The rearrangement joins TRBV5-8 to TRBJ2-5; D gene uncertain. This CDR3 comprises 12 residues. V was shortened by 5 bases and J by 5 bases, with 10 bases between the two germline ends. Per germline, CDR1 SGHTS and CDR2 YDEGEE. The variable domain in full, completed from reference TRBV5-8 and TRBJ2-5, reads EAGVTQSPTHLIKTRGQQATLRCSPISGHTSVYWYQQALGLGLQFLLWYDEGEERNRGNFPPRFSGRQFPNYSSELNVNALELEDSALYLCASRSNWETQYFGPGTRLLVL.